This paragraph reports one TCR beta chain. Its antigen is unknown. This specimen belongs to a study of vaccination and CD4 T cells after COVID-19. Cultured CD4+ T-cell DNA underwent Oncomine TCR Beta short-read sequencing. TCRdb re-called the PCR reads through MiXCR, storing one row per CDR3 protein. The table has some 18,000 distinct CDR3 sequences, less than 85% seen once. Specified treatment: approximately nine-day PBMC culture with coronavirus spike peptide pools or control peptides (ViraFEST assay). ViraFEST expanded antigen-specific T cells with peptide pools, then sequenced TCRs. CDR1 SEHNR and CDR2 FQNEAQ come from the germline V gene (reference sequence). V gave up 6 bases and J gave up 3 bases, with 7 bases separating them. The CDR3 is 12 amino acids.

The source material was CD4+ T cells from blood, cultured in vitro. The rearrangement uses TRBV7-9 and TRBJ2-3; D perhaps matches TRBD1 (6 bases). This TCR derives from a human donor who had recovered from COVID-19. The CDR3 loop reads CASSQGTDTQYF. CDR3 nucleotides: TGTGCCAGCAGTCAGGGGACAGATACGCAGTATTTT.